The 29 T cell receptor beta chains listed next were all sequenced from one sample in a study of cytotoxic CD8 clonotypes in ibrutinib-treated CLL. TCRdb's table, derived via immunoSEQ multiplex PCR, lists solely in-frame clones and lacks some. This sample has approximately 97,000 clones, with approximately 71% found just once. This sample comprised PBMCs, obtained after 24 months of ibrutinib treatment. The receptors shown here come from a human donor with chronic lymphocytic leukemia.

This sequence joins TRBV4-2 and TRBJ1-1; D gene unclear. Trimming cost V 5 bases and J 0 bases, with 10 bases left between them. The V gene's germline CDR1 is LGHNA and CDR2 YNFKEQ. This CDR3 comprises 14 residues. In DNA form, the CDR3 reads TGTGCCAGCAGCGAGAGCTCACTGAACACTGAAGCTTTCTTT. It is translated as CASSESSLNTEAFF.

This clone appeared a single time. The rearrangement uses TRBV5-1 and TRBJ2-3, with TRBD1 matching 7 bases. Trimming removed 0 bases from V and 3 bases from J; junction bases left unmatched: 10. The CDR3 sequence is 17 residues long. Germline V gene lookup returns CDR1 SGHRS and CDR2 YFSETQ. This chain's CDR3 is CASSLAGQPSDTDTQYF. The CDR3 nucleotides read TGCGCCAGCAGCTTGGCGGGACAGCCTTCGGATACAGATACGCAGTATTTT.

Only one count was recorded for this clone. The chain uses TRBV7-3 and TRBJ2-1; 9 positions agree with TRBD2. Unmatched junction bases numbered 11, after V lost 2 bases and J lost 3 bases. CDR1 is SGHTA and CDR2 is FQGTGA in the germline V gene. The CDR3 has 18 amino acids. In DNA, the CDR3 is TGTGCCAGCAGCTTATCCTGGAGCGGGGGGCGCGACTACAATGAGCAGTTCTTC. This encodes CASSLSWSGGRDYNEQFF.

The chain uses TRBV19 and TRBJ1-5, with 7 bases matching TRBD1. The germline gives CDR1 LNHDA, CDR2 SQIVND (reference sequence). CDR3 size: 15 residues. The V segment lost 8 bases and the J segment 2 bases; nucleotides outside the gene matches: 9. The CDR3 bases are TGTGCCAGTCACCCGACAGGGACCCGCAATCAGCCCCAGCATTTT. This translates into CASHPTGTRNQPQHF.

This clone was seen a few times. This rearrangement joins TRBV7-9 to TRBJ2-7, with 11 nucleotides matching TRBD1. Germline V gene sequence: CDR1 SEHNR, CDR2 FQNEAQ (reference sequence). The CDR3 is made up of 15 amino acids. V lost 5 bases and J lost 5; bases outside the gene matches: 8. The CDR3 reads CASSVIGQGAHEQYF. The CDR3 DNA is TGTGCCAGCAGCGTAATTGGACAGGGGGCGCACGAGCAGTACTTC.

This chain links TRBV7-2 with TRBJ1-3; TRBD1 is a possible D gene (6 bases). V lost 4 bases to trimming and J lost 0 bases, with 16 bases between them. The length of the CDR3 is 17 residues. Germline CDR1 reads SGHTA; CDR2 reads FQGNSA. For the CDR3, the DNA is TGTGCCAGCAGCTCTGGGGGCGCAGGCCTCTCTGGAAACACCATATATTTT. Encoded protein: CASSSGGAGLSGNTIYF.

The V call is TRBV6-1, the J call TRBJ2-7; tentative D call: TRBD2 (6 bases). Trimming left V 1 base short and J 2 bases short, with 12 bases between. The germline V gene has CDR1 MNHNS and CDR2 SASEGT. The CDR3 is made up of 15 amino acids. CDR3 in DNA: TGTGCCAGCAGTGAAGTTGCGGGACCCCCCTACGAGCAGTACTTC. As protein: CASSEVAGPPYEQYF.

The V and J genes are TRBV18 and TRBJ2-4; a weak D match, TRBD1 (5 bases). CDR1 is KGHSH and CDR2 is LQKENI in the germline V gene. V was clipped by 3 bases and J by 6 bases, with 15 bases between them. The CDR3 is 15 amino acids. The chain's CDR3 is CASSPTQERGNIQYF. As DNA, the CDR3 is TGTGCCAGCTCACCTACTCAGGAAAGGGGAAACATTCAGTACTTC.

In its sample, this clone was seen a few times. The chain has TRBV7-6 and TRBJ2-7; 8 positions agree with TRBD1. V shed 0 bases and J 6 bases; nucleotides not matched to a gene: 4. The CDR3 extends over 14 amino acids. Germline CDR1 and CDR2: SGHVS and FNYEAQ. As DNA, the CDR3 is TGTGCCAGCAGCTTAGCGGACAGGGACGGCGAGCAGTACTTC. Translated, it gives CASSLADRDGEQYF.

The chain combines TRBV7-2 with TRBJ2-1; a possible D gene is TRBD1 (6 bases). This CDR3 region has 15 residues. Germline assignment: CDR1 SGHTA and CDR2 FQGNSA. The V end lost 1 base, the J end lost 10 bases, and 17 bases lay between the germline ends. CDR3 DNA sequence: TGTGCCAGCAGCTTAGTTGGGGGCCGAGGGGTGGAGCAGTTCTTC. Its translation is CASSLVGGRGVEQFF.

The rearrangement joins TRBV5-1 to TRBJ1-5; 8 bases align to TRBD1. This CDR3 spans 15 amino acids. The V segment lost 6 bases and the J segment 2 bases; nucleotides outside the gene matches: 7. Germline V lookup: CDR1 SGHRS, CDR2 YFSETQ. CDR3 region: CASTPGTGGNQPQHF. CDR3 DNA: TGCGCCAGCACCCCTGGGACAGGCGGCAATCAGCCCCAGCATTTT. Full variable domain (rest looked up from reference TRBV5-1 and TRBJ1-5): KAGVTQTPRYLIKTRGQQVTLSCSPISGHRSVSWYQQTPGQGLQFLFEYFSETQRNKGNFPGRFSGRQFSNSRSEMNVSTLELGDSALYLCASTPGTGGNQPQHFGDGTRLSIL.

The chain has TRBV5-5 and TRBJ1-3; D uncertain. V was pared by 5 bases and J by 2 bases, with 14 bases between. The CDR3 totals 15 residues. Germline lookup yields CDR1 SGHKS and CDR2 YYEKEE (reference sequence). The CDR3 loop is CASRLQMLAGNTIYF. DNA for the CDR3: TGTGCCAGCAGATTGCAGATGTTAGCTGGAAACACCATATATTTT.

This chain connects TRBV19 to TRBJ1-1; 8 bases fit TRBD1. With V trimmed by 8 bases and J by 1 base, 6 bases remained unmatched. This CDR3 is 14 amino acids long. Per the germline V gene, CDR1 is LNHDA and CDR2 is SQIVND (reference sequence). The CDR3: CASSGGRWNTEAFF. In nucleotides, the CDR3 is TGTGCCAGTTCAGGGGGCCGATGGAACACTGAAGCTTTCTTT. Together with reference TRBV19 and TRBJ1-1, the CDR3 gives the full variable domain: DGGITQSPKYLFRKEGQNVTLSCEQNLNHDAMYWYRQDPGQGLRLIYYSQIVNDFQKGDIAEGYSVSREKKESFPLTVTSAQKNPTAFYLCASSGGRWNTEAFFGQGTRLTVV.

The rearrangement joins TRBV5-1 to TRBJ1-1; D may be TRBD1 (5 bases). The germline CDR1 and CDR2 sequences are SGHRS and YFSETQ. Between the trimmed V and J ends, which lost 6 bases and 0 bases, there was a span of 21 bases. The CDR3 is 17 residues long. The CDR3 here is CASTSAGVVDMNTEAFF. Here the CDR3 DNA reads TGCGCCAGCACCTCGGCGGGGGTAGTTGACATGAACACTGAAGCTTTCTTT.

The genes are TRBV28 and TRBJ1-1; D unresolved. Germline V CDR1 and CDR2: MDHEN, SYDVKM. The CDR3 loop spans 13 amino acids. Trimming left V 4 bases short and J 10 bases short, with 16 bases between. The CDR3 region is CASSSPITLGAFF. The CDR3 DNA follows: TGTGCCAGCAGTTCCCCGATAACACTCGGAGCTTTCTTT.

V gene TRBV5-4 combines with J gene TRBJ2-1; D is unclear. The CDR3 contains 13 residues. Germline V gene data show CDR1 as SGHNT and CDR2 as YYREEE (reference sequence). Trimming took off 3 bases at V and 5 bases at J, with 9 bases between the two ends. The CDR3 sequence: CASSSSVNNEQFF. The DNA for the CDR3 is TGTGCCAGCAGCTCCTCGGTGAACAATGAGCAGTTCTTC.

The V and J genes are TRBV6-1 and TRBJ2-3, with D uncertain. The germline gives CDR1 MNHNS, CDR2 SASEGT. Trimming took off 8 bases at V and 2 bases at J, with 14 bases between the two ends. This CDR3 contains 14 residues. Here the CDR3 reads CASAIQLPTDTQYF. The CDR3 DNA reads TGTGCCAGCGCCATCCAGCTACCCACAGATACGCAGTATTTT.

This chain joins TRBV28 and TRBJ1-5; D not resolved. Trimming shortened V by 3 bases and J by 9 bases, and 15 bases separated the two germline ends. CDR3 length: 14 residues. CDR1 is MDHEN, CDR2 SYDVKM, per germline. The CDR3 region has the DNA TGTGCCAGCAGTTTCCGGCAGGCCCAGAGGCCCCAGCATTTT. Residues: CASSFRQAQRPQHF.

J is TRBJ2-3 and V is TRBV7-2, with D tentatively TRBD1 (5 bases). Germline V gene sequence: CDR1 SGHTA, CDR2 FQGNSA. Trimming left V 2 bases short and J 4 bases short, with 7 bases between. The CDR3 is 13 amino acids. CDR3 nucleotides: TGTGCCAGCAGCTTAAGGGGTCCAGATACGCAGTATTTT. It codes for CASSLRGPDTQYF.

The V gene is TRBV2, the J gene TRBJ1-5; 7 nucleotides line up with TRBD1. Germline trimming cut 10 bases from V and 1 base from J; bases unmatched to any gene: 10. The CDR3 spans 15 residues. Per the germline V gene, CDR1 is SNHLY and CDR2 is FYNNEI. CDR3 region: CATSSGGQSNQPQHF. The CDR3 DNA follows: TGTGCCACCAGCAGTGGGGGACAGAGCAATCAGCCCCAGCATTTT.

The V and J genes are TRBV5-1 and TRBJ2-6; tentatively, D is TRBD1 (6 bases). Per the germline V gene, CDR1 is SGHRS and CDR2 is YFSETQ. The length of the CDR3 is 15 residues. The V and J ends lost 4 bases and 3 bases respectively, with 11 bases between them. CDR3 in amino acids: CASSPQGNGANVLTF. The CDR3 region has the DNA TGCGCCAGCAGCCCACAGGGCAATGGGGCCAACGTCCTGACTTTC.

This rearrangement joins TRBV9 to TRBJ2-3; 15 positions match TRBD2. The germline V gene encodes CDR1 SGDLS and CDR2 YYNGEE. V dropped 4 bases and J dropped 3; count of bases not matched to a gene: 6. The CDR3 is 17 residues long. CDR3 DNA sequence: TGTGCCAGCAGCCCATGGACTAGCGGGAGGGCAACAGATACGCAGTATTTT. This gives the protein CASSPWTSGRATDTQYF.

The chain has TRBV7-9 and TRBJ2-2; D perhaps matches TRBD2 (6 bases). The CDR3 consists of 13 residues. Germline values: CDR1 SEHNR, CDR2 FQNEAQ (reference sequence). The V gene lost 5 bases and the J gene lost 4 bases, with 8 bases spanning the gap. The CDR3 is CASSRDFTGELFF. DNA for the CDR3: TGTGCCAGCAGCCGGGACTTCACCGGGGAGCTGTTTTTT.

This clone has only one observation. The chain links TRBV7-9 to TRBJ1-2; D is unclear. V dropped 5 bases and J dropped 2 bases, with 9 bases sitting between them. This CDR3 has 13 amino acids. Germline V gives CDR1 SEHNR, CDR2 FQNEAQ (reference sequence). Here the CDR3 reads CASSLMGNYGYTF. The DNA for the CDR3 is TGTGCCAGCAGCCTTATGGGGAACTATGGCTACACCTTC. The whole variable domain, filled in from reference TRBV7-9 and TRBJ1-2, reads DTGVSQNPRHKITKRGQNVTFRCDPISEHNRLYWYRQTLGQGPEFLTYFQNEAQLEKSRLLSDRFSAERPKGSFSTLEIQRTEQGDSAMYLCASSLMGNYGYTFGSGTRLTVV.

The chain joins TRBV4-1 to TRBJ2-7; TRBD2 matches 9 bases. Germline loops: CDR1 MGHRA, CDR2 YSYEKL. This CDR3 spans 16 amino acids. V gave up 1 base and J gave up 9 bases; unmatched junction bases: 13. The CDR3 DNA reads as TGCGCCAGCAGCCAAGGGTCCGGGCTAGCGGGATTCTCGCAGTACTTC. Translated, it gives CASSQGSGLAGFSQYF.

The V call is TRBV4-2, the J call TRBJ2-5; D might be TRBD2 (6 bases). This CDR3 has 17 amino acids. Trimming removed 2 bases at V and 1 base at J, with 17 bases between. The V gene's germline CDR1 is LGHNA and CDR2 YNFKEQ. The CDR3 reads CASSQPRDRGSQETQYF. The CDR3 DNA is TGTGCCAGCAGCCAACCCCGGGACCGGGGGAGCCAAGAGACCCAGTACTTC.

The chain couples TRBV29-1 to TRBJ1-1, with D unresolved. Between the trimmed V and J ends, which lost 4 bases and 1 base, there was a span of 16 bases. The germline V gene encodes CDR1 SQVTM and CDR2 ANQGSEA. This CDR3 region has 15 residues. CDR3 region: CSVGTPSWGNTEAFF. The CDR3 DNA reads TGCAGCGTTGGCACTCCTTCGTGGGGGAACACTGAAGCTTTCTTT. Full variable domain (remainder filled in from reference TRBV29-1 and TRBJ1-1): SAVISQKPSRDICQRGTSLTIQCQVDSQVTMMFWYRQQPGQSLTLIATANQGSEATYESGFVIDKFPISRPNLTFSTLTVSNMSPEDSSIYLCSVGTPSWGNTEAFFGQGTRLTVV.

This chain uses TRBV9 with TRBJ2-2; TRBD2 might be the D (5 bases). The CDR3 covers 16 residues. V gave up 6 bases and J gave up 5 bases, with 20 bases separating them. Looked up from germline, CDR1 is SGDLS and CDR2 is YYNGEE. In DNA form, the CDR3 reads TGTGCCAGCACCCGAGAGAACCCCGGGGAAACCGGGGAGCTGTTTTTT. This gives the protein CASTRENPGETGELFF.

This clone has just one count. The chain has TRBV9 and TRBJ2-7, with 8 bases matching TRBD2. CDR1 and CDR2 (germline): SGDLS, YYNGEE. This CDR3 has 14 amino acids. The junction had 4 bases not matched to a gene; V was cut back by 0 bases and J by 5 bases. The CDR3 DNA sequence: TGTGCCAGCAGCGTAGGAGGTAGCGGGGACGAGCAGTACTTC. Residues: CASSVGGSGDEQYF.